Below, 22 T cell receptor beta chains from the same sample are listed, as sequenced in a study of T cell changes during pregnancy in multiple sclerosis. Here immunoSEQ multiplex PCR was the method, and the copy in TCRdb shows in-frame clones only, minus some. The sample consists of about 75,000 clones, 90% to 95% of them appearing once. The sample was CD4+ T cells from peripheral blood mononuclear cells, taken before pregnancy. These receptor sequences come from a female donor with multiple sclerosis, enrolled in a pregnancy study.

CDR3 nucleotide sequence: TGTGCCAGTATAGAAACAGGCCGCTTCAACCCTTCGAACACTGAAGCTTTCTTT. Residues: CASIETGRFNPSNTEAFF. V usage is TRBV19 and J usage is TRBJ1-1; weak D call: TRBD1 (5 bases). CDR1 is LNHDA, CDR2 SQIVND, per germline (reference sequence). Trimming shortened V by 7 bases and J by 1 base, and 25 bases separated the two germline ends. This CDR3 is 18 amino acids long.

DNA for the CDR3: TGTGCCACCCAACCGGCGGCATTGGCTGGAAACACCATATATTTT. Translation gives CATQPAALAGNTIYF. This rearrangement joins TRBV6-6 to TRBJ1-3; D is ambiguous. This CDR3 is built from 15 residues. Trimming pared 10 bases from V and 2 bases from J, leaving 18 bases between. Germline loops: CDR1 MNHNY, CDR2 SVGAGI (reference sequence).

The rearrangement joins TRBV18 to TRBJ1-1; TRBD1 might be the D (5 bases). With 3 bases removed from V and 4 bases from J, the gap between germline ends came to 18 bases. In germline, CDR1 is KGHSH, CDR2 LQKENI. The CDR3 totals 16 residues. The CDR3 sequence is CASSPQSSGMGTEAFF. CDR3 coding DNA: TGTGCCAGCTCACCCCAGAGTTCAGGGATGGGCACTGAAGCTTTCTTT.

The chain couples TRBV7-9 to TRBJ1-5; no firm D call. V lost 1 base and J lost 3, with 10 bases in between. The CDR3 loop spans 15 amino acids. The V gene's germline CDR1 is SEHNR and CDR2 FQNEAQ (reference sequence). In nucleotides, the CDR3 is TGTGCCAGCAGCTTAGATACGGGATCCAATCAGCCCCAGCATTTT. Encoded protein: CASSLDTGSNQPQHF.

The chain employs TRBV4-3 and TRBJ2-3, with TRBD2 identical over 12 bases. The CDR3 runs to 16 residues. The germline CDR1 and CDR2 sequences are LGHNA and YSLEER. With 0 bases clipped from V and 6 bases from J, the junction kept 4 bases outside the gene matches. This CDR3 reads CASSQDPLAGGDTQYF. Here the CDR3 DNA reads TGCGCCAGCAGCCAAGACCCGCTAGCGGGGGGGGATACGCAGTATTTT.

The chain is built from TRBV5-8 and TRBJ1-1; no clear D gene. V dropped 2 bases and J dropped 6 bases, with 8 bases sitting between them. The CDR3 is 12 amino acids. Germline V gene data show CDR1 as SGHTS and CDR2 as YDEGEE. The CDR3 DNA reads TGTGCCAGCAGCTTTGCTCGCGCTGAAGCTTTCTTT. It translates to CASSFARAEAFF.

The chain joins TRBV19 to TRBJ2-3; TRBD1 matches at 9 bases. This CDR3 contains 17 residues. Germline assignment: CDR1 LNHDA and CDR2 SQIVND (reference sequence). J was trimmed by 4 bases and V by 2 bases; bases with no gene match: 10. CDR3 protein: CASSIQRWDREADTQYF. The CDR3 nucleotides read TGTGCCAGTAGTATACAGCGTTGGGACAGGGAGGCAGATACGCAGTATTTT.

This sequence joins TRBV6-5 and TRBJ2-7, with TRBD2 as a possible D gene (7 bases). V lost 4 bases and J lost 3, with 13 bases in between. The CDR3 has 14 amino acids. Germline-derived CDR1 and CDR2 are MNHEY and SVGAGI. CDR3 region: CASSSQGGSYEQYF. The CDR3 DNA sequence: TGTGCCAGCAGTTCACAGGGAGGGAGCTACGAGCAGTACTTC.

This clone was seen once. This chain connects TRBV19 to TRBJ2-3; 11 bases agree with TRBD2. Trimming took 3 bases from V and 6 from J; bases not matched to a gene: 8. This CDR3 comprises 16 residues. Germline V gives CDR1 LNHDA, CDR2 SQIVND (reference sequence). The CDR3 here is CASSIIAGGPGDTQYF. CDR3 in DNA: TGTGCCAGTAGTATTATAGCGGGAGGGCCGGGCGATACGCAGTATTTT.

V usage is TRBV7-3 and J usage is TRBJ2-3; 9 bases map to TRBD1. Germline-derived CDR1 and CDR2 are SGHTA and FQGTGA. The CDR3 contains 17 residues. V lost 5 bases, J lost 4 bases, and 13 bases stayed unmatched. Written as DNA, the CDR3 is TGTGCCAGCAGCCCCCGTCCCGGGACAGGGCGGGCAGATACGCAGTATTTT. It codes for CASSPRPGTGRADTQYF.

The CDR3, as DNA: TGTGCCAGCAGCACACTAGCGGGAACCACAGATACGCAGTATTTT. It codes for CASSTLAGTTDTQYF. The rearrangement links TRBV9 to TRBJ2-3; 10 nucleotides match TRBD2. Trimming cost V 4 bases and J 2 bases; bases outside gene matches: 4. The CDR3 covers 15 residues. Germline V lookup: CDR1 SGDLS, CDR2 YYNGEE.

V and J are TRBV19 and TRBJ2-5; 11 bases map to TRBD2. V was clipped by 3 bases and J by 2 bases; unmatched bases: 5. The CDR3 loop spans 16 amino acids. Germline assignment: CDR1 LNHDA and CDR2 SQIVND (reference sequence). CDR3 sequence: CASSISGTSGQETQYF. CDR3 bases: TGTGCCAGTAGTATTTCCGGGACTAGCGGACAAGAGACCCAGTACTTC. The full variable domain, rest sourced from reference TRBV19 and TRBJ2-5, is DGGITQSPKYLFRKEGQNVTLSCEQNLNHDAMYWYRQDPGQGLRLIYYSQIVNDFQKGDIAEGYSVSREKKESFPLTVTSAQKNPTAFYLCASSISGTSGQETQYFGPGTRLLVL.

This sequence joins TRBV5-1 and TRBJ2-1; 7 bases align to TRBD2. This CDR3 is built from 16 residues. The V segment lost 0 bases and the J segment 5 bases; nucleotides outside the gene matches: 8. The germline gives CDR1 SGHRS, CDR2 YFSETQ. The CDR3 coding sequence is TGCGCCAGCAGCTTGGTCACGAGCGGGATAGACAATGAGCAGTTCTTC. This sequence encodes CASSLVTSGIDNEQFF.

The V gene is TRBV5-6, the J gene TRBJ1-3; the D is unclear. V was pared by 2 bases and J by 4 bases, with 13 bases between. Germline assignment: CDR1 SGHDT and CDR2 YYEEEE. The CDR3 loop spans 15 amino acids. As DNA, the CDR3 is TGTGCCAGCAGCTTTAAGCTTCATTCAGGAAACACCATATATTTT. This encodes CASSFKLHSGNTIYF. The variable domain in full, completed from reference TRBV5-6 and TRBJ1-3, reads DAGVTQSPTHLIKTRGQQVTLRCSPKSGHDTVSWYQQALGQGPQFIFQYYEEEERQRGNFPDRFSGHQFPNYSSELNVNALLLGDSALYLCASSFKLHSGNTIYFGEGSWLTVV.

J is TRBJ2-1 and V is TRBV28; 15 bases line up with TRBD2. The ends lost 2 bases at V and 8 bases at J; junction bases unmatched: 7. The CDR3 totals 17 residues. In germline, CDR1 is MDHEN, CDR2 SYDVKM. The CDR3 nucleotides read TGTGCCAGCAGTTTAACCGCGGGACTAGCGGGAGGCTATGAGCAGTTCTTC. Its protein product is CASSLTAGLAGGYEQFF. The variable domain in full, with the rest retrieved from reference TRBV28 and TRBJ2-1, is DVKVTQSSRYLVKRTGEKVFLECVQDMDHENMFWYRQDPGLGLRLIYFSYDVKMKEKGDIPEGYSVSREKKERFSLILESASTNQTSMYLCASSLTAGLAGGYEQFFGPGTRLTVL.

The chain links TRBV7-2 to TRBJ2-2, with TRBD1 as a possible D gene (5 bases). Germline V gene lookup returns CDR1 SGHTA and CDR2 FQGNSA. This CDR3 is 18 amino acids long. The V and J ends lost 5 bases and 0 bases respectively, with 19 bases between them. In DNA, the CDR3 is TGTGCCAGCAGCCTACTATACCGCAGGGTTGCGAACACCGGGGAGCTGTTTTTT. Translation: CASSLLYRRVANTGELFF.

This clone has a single count. The CDR3: CASRTFAPSLGASSYEQFF. Written as DNA, the CDR3 is TGTGCCAGCAGAACTTTTGCCCCCTCGCTGGGAGCTAGCTCGTATGAGCAGTTCTTC. The chain combines TRBV28 with TRBJ2-1, with D perhaps matching TRBD2 (5 bases). Trimming cost V 6 bases and J 8 bases, with 32 bases left between them. Germline V gene data show CDR1 as MDHEN and CDR2 as SYDVKM. CDR3 length equals 19 residues.

This clone came up a few times. The chain uses TRBV6-1 and TRBJ1-3, with D maybe TRBD1 (6 bases). The CDR3 is made up of 14 amino acids. Trimming took off 6 bases at V and 2 bases at J, with 11 bases between the two ends. Per the germline V gene, CDR1 is MNHNS and CDR2 is SASEGT. The chain's CDR3 is CASSLTGTGNTIYF. CDR3 coding DNA: TGTGCCAGCAGCTTGACAGGAACTGGAAACACCATATATTTT.

CDR3 sequence: CASSLGRTGLSYNEQFF. CDR3 bases: TGTGCCAGCAGCTTAGGGAGGACCGGACTCTCCTACAATGAGCAGTTCTTC. V and J are TRBV13 and TRBJ2-1; a weak D match, TRBD2 (5 bases). CDR1 is PRHDT and CDR2 is FYEKMQ in the germline V gene (reference sequence). V shed 0 bases and J shed 0 bases, with 12 bases lying between them. The CDR3 spans 17 residues.

The J gene is TRBJ1-1, the V gene TRBV7-2; 7 nucleotides agree with TRBD1. The V gene's germline CDR1 is SGHTA and CDR2 FQGNSA. The ends lost 3 bases at V and 2 bases at J; junction bases unmatched: 9. The CDR3 runs to 16 residues. The CDR3 sequence is CASSFYRTGPNTEAFF. The CDR3 DNA follows: TGTGCCAGCAGCTTCTACAGGACAGGACCAAACACTGAAGCTTTCTTT. The complete variable domain, with remaining parts taken from reference TRBV7-2 and TRBJ1-1, reads GAGVSQSPSNKVTEKGKDVELRCDPISGHTALYWYRQSLGQGLEFLIYFQGNSAPDKSGLPSDRFSAERTGGSVSTLTIQRTQQEDSAVYLCASSFYRTGPNTEAFFGQGTRLTVV.

This chain links TRBV6-1 with TRBJ2-5, with TRBD2 matching 15 bases. This CDR3 has 15 amino acids. V lost 6 bases and J lost 5; bases outside the gene matches: 4. Germline V lookup: CDR1 MNHNS, CDR2 SASEGT. The CDR3 DNA reads TGTGCCAGCAGCGGACTAGCGGGGGGGAGGGAGACCCAGTACTTC. Translation: CASSGLAGGRETQYF.

The chain carries TRBV7-8 and TRBJ2-7, with TRBD2 matching over 13 bases. CDR1 SGHVS and CDR2 FQNEAQ come from the germline V gene. The ends lost 4 bases at V and 3 bases at J; junction bases unmatched: 15. CDR3 length: 19 amino acids. For the CDR3, the DNA is TGTGCCAGCAGCTCGCGGACTAGCGGGAGAGGTGGTGGTCTCTACGAGCAGTACTTC. Its translation: CASSSRTSGRGGGLYEQYF.